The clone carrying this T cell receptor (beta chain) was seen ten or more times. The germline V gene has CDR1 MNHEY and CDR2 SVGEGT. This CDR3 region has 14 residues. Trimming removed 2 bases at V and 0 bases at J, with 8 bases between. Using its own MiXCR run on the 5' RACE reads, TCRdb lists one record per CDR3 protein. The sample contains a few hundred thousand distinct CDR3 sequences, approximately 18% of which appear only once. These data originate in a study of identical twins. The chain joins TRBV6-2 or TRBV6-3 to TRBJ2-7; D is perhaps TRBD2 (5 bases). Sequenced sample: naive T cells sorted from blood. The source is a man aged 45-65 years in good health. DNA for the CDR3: TGTGCCAGCAGTTACGACTACCGCTCCTACGAGCAGTACTTC. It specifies CASSYDYRSYEQYF.